These T cell receptor beta chains were read from a single sample in a study of T cell repertoires in cytomegalovirus infection. TCRdb independently ran MiXCR on the reads; one entry per CDR3 protein. The table has hundreds of thousands of distinct CDR3 sequences, roughly a third seen once. Their antigens remain unidentified. The source was cultured PBMCs, collected from culture after CMV antigen stimulation. These receptor sequences come from a human donor in good health (CMV status not recorded). Some clones in this sample may be carry-over from other donors' samples. The CDR3 runs from the conserved cysteine through the conserved F or W. The order of the fields is V gene, clone size, D gene, J gene, CDR3 protein, CDR3 DNA. A D gene is named only where the DNA matches it firmly. Clone size is not always given. Where it is, it says once, few, many or a class for expanded clones.

v_gene: TRBV7-9; abundance: -; d_gene: TRBD1; j_gene: TRBJ1-1; CDR3aa: CASSFGDRGLNTEAFF; CDR3nt: TGTGCCAGCAGCTTCGGGGACAGGGGGTTGAACACTGAAGCTTTCTTT
v_gene: TRBV25-1; abundance: few; d_gene: -; j_gene: TRBJ1-1; CDR3aa: CASSDTQSKAFF; CDR3nt: TGTGCCAGCAGTGATACCCAGTCGAAAGCTTTCTTT
v_gene: TRBV19; abundance: -; d_gene: TRBD1; j_gene: TRBJ2-5; CDR3aa: CASSVGQGQETQYF; CDR3nt: TGTGCCAGTAGTGTCGGACAGGGGCAAGAGACCCAGTACTTC
v_gene: TRBV7-2; abundance: -; d_gene: -; j_gene: TRBJ2-1; CDR3aa: CASSPPLNEQFF; CDR3nt: TGTGCCAGCAGCCCGCCCCTGAATGAGCAGTTCTTC
v_gene: TRBV28; abundance: -; d_gene: -; j_gene: TRBJ2-4; CDR3aa: CASSAPGEFSKNIQYF; CDR3nt: TGTGCCAGCAGTGCCCCAGGGGAATTTTCCAAAAACATTCAGTACTTC
v_gene: TRBV6-5; abundance: few; d_gene: -; j_gene: TRBJ2-2; CDR3aa: CASSRGRTGALGELFF; CDR3nt: TGTGCCAGCAGCCGTGGTAGGACGGGAGCTCTTGGGGAGCTGTTTTTT
v_gene: TRBV20-1; abundance: -; d_gene: -; j_gene: TRBJ1-2; CDR3aa: CSAIPGHDYGYTF; CDR3nt: TGCAGTGCTATACCGGGCCACGATTATGGCTACACCTTC
v_gene: TRBV6-5; abundance: -; d_gene: TRBD2; j_gene: TRBJ2-1; CDR3aa: CASTPGTSGGNEQFF; CDR3nt: TGTGCCAGCACCCCAGGGACTAGCGGGGGGAACGAGCAGTTCTTC
v_gene: TRBV29-1; abundance: few; d_gene: -; j_gene: TRBJ1-2; CDR3aa: CSVEDREYGYTF; CDR3nt: TGCAGCGTTGAAGACCGGGAGTATGGCTACACCTTC
v_gene: TRBV7-2; abundance: few; d_gene: -; j_gene: TRBJ2-1; CDR3aa: CASSGTWDEQFF; CDR3nt: TGTGCCAGCAGCGGAACTTGGGATGAGCAGTTCTTC
v_gene: TRBV28; abundance: -; d_gene: TRBD1; j_gene: TRBJ2-3; CDR3aa: CASSLYTGGMTDTQYF; CDR3nt: TGTGCCAGCAGTCTCTACACAGGGGGTATGACAGATACGCAGTATTTT
v_gene: TRBV30; abundance: few; d_gene: -; j_gene: TRBJ1-1; CDR3aa: CAFSPDLDTEAFF; CDR3nt: TGTGCCTTTTCCCCGGACCTTGATACTGAAGCTTTCTTT
v_gene: TRBV20-1; abundance: -; d_gene: -; j_gene: TRBJ2-7; CDR3aa: CSAWPYEQYF; CDR3nt: TGCAGTGCCTGGCCCTACGAGCAGTACTTC
v_gene: TRBV3-1; abundance: few; d_gene: -; j_gene: TRBJ2-2; CDR3aa: CATETGPASTGELFF; CDR3nt: TGTGCCACCGAAACAGGGCCGGCGAGCACCGGGGAGCTGTTTTTT
v_gene: TRBV7-2; abundance: many; d_gene: -; j_gene: TRBJ1-5; CDR3aa: CASSSDSSRPQHF; CDR3nt: TGTGCCAGCAGCTCAGACAGCTCCAGGCCCCAGCATTTT
v_gene: TRBV11-3; abundance: -; d_gene: -; j_gene: TRBJ2-3; CDR3aa: CASSLLGRDTQYF; CDR3nt: TGTGCCAGCAGCTTACTGGGGCGGGATACGCAGTATTTT
v_gene: TRBV28; abundance: -; d_gene: -; j_gene: TRBJ1-5; CDR3aa: CASSLGQGFRQPQHF; CDR3nt: TGTGCCAGCAGTTTAGGTCAGGGTTTTCGTCAGCCCCAGCATTTT
v_gene: TRBV5-4; abundance: -; d_gene: TRBD2; j_gene: TRBJ2-1; CDR3aa: CASSPGTSGRANNEQFF; CDR3nt: TGTGCCAGCAGCCCTGGGACTAGCGGGAGGGCGAACAATGAGCAGTTCTTC
v_gene: TRBV19; abundance: -; d_gene: -; j_gene: TRBJ1-1; CDR3aa: CASSIVRNTEAFF; CDR3nt: TGTGCCAGTAGTATAGTCCGGAACACTGAAGCTTTCTTT
v_gene: TRBV7-2; abundance: many; d_gene: -; j_gene: TRBJ2-5; CDR3aa: CASSWRTGEETQYF; CDR3nt: TGTGCCAGCAGCTGGCGGACCGGGGAGGAGACCCAGTACTTC
v_gene: TRBV24-1; abundance: -; d_gene: -; j_gene: TRBJ1-1; CDR3aa: CATSDLMGTEAFF; CDR3nt: TGTGCCACCAGTGATTTAATGGGAACTGAAGCTTTCTTT
v_gene: TRBV7-2; abundance: -; d_gene: -; j_gene: TRBJ2-1; CDR3aa: CASSLNEGNEQFF; CDR3nt: TGTGCCAGCAGCCTAAACGAGGGCAATGAGCAGTTCTTC
v_gene: TRBV6-6; abundance: many; d_gene: TRBD2; j_gene: TRBJ2-3; CDR3aa: CASSYTTSDTDTQYF; CDR3nt: TGTGCCAGCAGTTACACTACTAGCGACACAGATACGCAGTATTTT
v_gene: TRBV27; abundance: few; d_gene: TRBD2; j_gene: TRBJ2-5; CDR3aa: CASSFGTSGRRETQYF; CDR3nt: TGTGCCAGCAGTTTTGGGACTAGCGGGAGAAGAGAGACCCAGTACTTC
v_gene: TRBV24-1; abundance: few; d_gene: TRBD1; j_gene: TRBJ2-5; CDR3aa: CATSDHQGGGETQYF; CDR3nt: TGTGCCACCAGTGACCATCAAGGGGGCGGAGAGACCCAGTACTTC
v_gene: TRBV24-1; abundance: few; d_gene: -; j_gene: TRBJ1-5; CDR3aa: CATSDYNRPRRRPQHF; CDR3nt: TGTGCCACCAGTGATTACAACAGGCCCAGGAGAAGGCCCCAGCATTTT
v_gene: TRBV7-2; abundance: many; d_gene: TRBD1; j_gene: TRBJ1-1; CDR3aa: CASSYRDSPNTEAFF; CDR3nt: TGTGCCAGCAGCTATCGGGACAGCCCGAACACTGAAGCTTTCTTT
v_gene: TRBV6-5; abundance: -; d_gene: -; j_gene: TRBJ2-2; CDR3aa: CASSALGYTGELFF; CDR3nt: TGTGCCAGCAGTGCGTTGGGGTACACCGGGGAGCTGTTTTTT
v_gene: TRBV11-2; abundance: -; d_gene: -; j_gene: TRBJ1-3; CDR3aa: CASSFGGTIYF; CDR3nt: TGTGCCAGCAGCTTCGGGGGCACCATATATTTT
v_gene: TRBV20-1; abundance: -; d_gene: -; j_gene: TRBJ2-2; CDR3aa: CSGRQLGVAGELFF; CDR3nt: TGCAGTGGGCGACAGCTAGGGGTGGCCGGGGAGCTGTTTTTT
v_gene: TRBV11-3; abundance: once; d_gene: -; j_gene: TRBJ2-7; CDR3aa: CASSLDGFEQYF; CDR3nt: TGTGCCAGCAGCTTAGACGGGTTCGAGCAGTACTTC
v_gene: TRBV24-1; abundance: -; d_gene: TRBD1; j_gene: TRBJ2-5; CDR3aa: CATSDRTGDWETQYF; CDR3nt: TGTGCCACCAGTGATCGGACAGGGGATTGGGAGACCCAGTACTTC
v_gene: TRBV28; abundance: -; d_gene: -; j_gene: TRBJ1-5; CDR3aa: CASSLTVTQPQHF; CDR3nt: TGTGCCAGCAGTTTAACGGTCACCCAGCCCCAGCATTTT
v_gene: TRBV6-1; abundance: -; d_gene: -; j_gene: TRBJ1-2; CDR3aa: CASSRTFGYTF; CDR3nt: TGTGCCAGCAGTCGGACATTTGGCTACACCTTC
v_gene: TRBV4-1; abundance: -; d_gene: -; j_gene: TRBJ2-2; CDR3aa: CASSQEYTGELFF; CDR3nt: TGCGCCAGCAGCCAAGAATACACCGGGGAGCTGTTTTTT
v_gene: TRBV4-2; abundance: few; d_gene: TRBD2; j_gene: TRBJ2-7; CDR3aa: CASSQGALAGGLAYEQYF; CDR3nt: TGTGCCAGCAGCCAAGGGGCCCTAGCGGGAGGGCTCGCCTACGAGCAGTACTTC
v_gene: TRBV24-1; abundance: once; d_gene: TRBD2; j_gene: TRBJ2-2; CDR3aa: CATSDTSGRIGELFF; CDR3nt: TGTGCCACCAGTGATACTAGCGGGAGGATCGGGGAGCTGTTTTTT
v_gene: TRBV5-4; abundance: -; d_gene: TRBD2; j_gene: TRBJ2-2; CDR3aa: CASSPKRERAGELFF; CDR3nt: TGTGCCAGCAGCCCCAAGCGGGAGAGGGCCGGGGAGCTGTTTTTT
v_gene: TRBV7-2; abundance: few; d_gene: -; j_gene: TRBJ2-5; CDR3aa: CASSLGQTETQYF; CDR3nt: TGTGCCAGCAGCTTAGGACAGACAGAGACCCAGTACTTC
v_gene: TRBV7-9; abundance: -; d_gene: TRBD2; j_gene: TRBJ2-1; CDR3aa: CASSLAGLAVYNEQFF; CDR3nt: TGTGCCAGCAGCTTAGCTGGACTAGCGGTTTACAATGAGCAGTTCTTC
v_gene: TRBV2; abundance: -; d_gene: -; j_gene: TRBJ1-1; CDR3aa: CASSQQGRDTEAFF; CDR3nt: TGTGCCAGCAGCCAACAGGGAAGGGACACTGAAGCTTTCTTT
v_gene: TRBV6-1; abundance: -; d_gene: -; j_gene: TRBJ2-7; CDR3aa: CASSAIRGASYEQYF; CDR3nt: TGTGCCAGCAGCGCAATTCGGGGAGCTTCCTACGAGCAGTACTTC
v_gene: TRBV5-1; abundance: -; d_gene: -; j_gene: TRBJ2-3; CDR3aa: CASSYWTGTDTQYF; CDR3nt: TGCGCCAGCAGCTACTGGACTGGGACAGATACGCAGTATTTT
v_gene: TRBV5-6; abundance: -; d_gene: -; j_gene: TRBJ2-2; CDR3aa: CASSFGHWAGELFF; CDR3nt: TGTGCCAGCAGCTTCGGACATTGGGCCGGGGAGCTGTTTTTT
v_gene: TRBV19; abundance: -; d_gene: -; j_gene: TRBJ1-2; CDR3aa: CASSIDPSRDYGYTF; CDR3nt: TGTGCCAGTAGTATAGATCCTTCGAGGGACTATGGCTACACCTTC
v_gene: TRBV6-1; abundance: many; d_gene: -; j_gene: TRBJ2-7; CDR3aa: CASSQGQRNEQYF; CDR3nt: TGTGCCAGCAGTCAGGGGCAACGTAATGAGCAGTACTTC